This T cell receptor beta chain was obtained from a study of graft-versus-host responses after intestinal transplantation. Study at large: Multivisceral, liver-intestinal, or isolated intestinal grafts went to recipients. Induction using anti-thymocyte globulin, followed by tacrolimus and steroids for 3 to 4 years, was given to all recipients. Study-wide results and caveats: Peak circulating GvH clone levels tracked with early post-transplant HvG declines. Some GvH clones appeared in ileal mucosa or blood before recipient bone marrow.

In regard to this clone: Its antigen is still unknown.

This table comes from immunoSEQ multiplex PCR, and its TCRdb copy is limited to in-frame clones, with some not included. The sample comprises over 80,000 clones, about nine tenths of which are singletons, and over 0.15% rests with the top ten. Trimming at V came to 0 bases and at J to 3 bases, leaving 8 bases not matched to a gene. The CDR3 length is 17 residues. Germline values: CDR1 SGDLS, CDR2 YYNGEE. This sample comprised unstimulated CD4+ T cells sorted from spleen or lymph node cells, obtained before transplant. The chain carries TRBV9 and TRBJ2-3; 9 bases line up with TRBD1. The sequence was obtained from a human donor who was the organ donor for an intestinal transplant. DNA of the CDR3: TGTGCCAGCAGCGTAGAGGGACAGGGCTATAGTACAGATACGCAGTATTTT. Translated, it gives CASSVEGQGYSTDTQYF.